This T cell receptor (beta chain) was profiled in a study of T-cell memory formation after mild COVID-19 (dated by TCRdb to 2020 to 2022). Describing the broader study: TCR sequence clusters from the two donors were largely donor specific. Longitudinal TCRalpha and TCRbeta repertoire sequencing tracked T-cell clones expanding and contracting after mild COVID-19 in two donors. Two young, previously healthy adult volunteers, one female and one male, were included in the cohort. Points the paper makes about the study in general: Whether the second-wave clones peaking on day 37 were SARS-CoV-2 specific was not confirmed. Contracting CD4+ clones turned up mainly in the CM and EM memory subsets, whereas EMRA was where CD8+ clones were enriched. From day 15 to 85, contracting clones showed balanced CD4/CD8 phenotypes, whereas a second wave of clones that expanded from day 15 to 37 leaned towards CD4+. The detection of some responding clones in pre-infection memory suggests that pre-existing cross-reactive memory T cells joined the SARS-CoV-2 response. Only a couple of mild cases were covered by the study, and larger cohorts that include severe cases with pre-infection samples were considered necessary.

The instrument was an Illumina NovaSeq 6000. TCRalpha and TCRbeta cDNA libraries were constructed by 5'RACE with constant-segment primers, with sample barcodes and unique molecular identifiers being introduced. Trizol reagent was used to extract RNA from every sample. Amplification of the libraries took two PCR steps, and the second step added a second sample barcode plus Illumina TruSeq adapters. The libraries were sequenced on an Illumina NovaSeq using 2 x 150 bp paired-end reads. The paper's processing steps were these. With migec v1.2.7, reads were demultiplexed and then collapsed into UMI-guided consensus sequences. Using mixcr v2.1.11, UMI consensuses were aligned to TRA and TRB V and J templates and then assembled into clonotypes. A clonotype was counted as expanded or contracted only if both edgeR and NoisET called the change significant, with noise models trained on biological replicates. edgeR calls used a false discovery rate-adjusted p below 0.01 and a log2 fold-change threshold of 1. As an exploratory analysis of dynamics, PCA with hierarchical clustering was applied to max-normalized trajectories of the 1000 most abundant clonotypes. Separately sequenced CD4+ and CD8+ repertoires were used to assign the CD4 or CD8 phenotype of responding clones. In-frame beta chains were kept once TCRdb had trimmed the public reads at Q25 with fastp and called clones with MiXCR. Each CDR3 protein appears once, grouped with its most common genes and DNA. The V and J calls, along with clone size, are taken from TCRdb and not from the paper's own processing. The table for this sample lists more than 250,000 distinct CDR3 sequences; around 15% of them were counted only once. The ten largest clones represent roughly 23% of the sample.

Ficoll-Paque density gradient centrifugation was the method used to isolate PBMCs. The germline V gene (reference sequence) supplies CDR1 LGHDT and CDR2 YNNKEL. The V and J ends are trimmed by 8 bases and 0 bases, leaving 11 bases between them. Its CDR3 holds 13 amino acids, cysteine through phenylalanine. Only the CDR3 DNA stays, 39 bases, in frame from base 1. Concerning this clonotype itself: There is no known antigen for this receptor. No qualities accompany the bases; no much larger clone lies one base away.

The clonotype originates from a man aged 18 to 30 who had mild COVID-19 (a few samples of this study predate the infection). The sample titles of this study are shuffled in the database, so cell type and time point are left out; the donor was told from shared clones. Recombination joined TRBV3-1 with TRBJ2-7; the D gene cannot be named for sure. The sequenced sample was PBMCs or a T cell subset sorted from them (not recorded which). CDR3 protein: CASHDLGSYEQYF. At the DNA level, the sequence is TGTGCCAGCCACGACTTAGGCTCCTACGAGCAGTACTTC.